Listed below are T cell receptor beta chains from one sample, sequenced in a study of T cells in Graves' hyperthyroidism and ophthalmopathy. TCRdb reprocessed the multiplex PCR reads with MiXCR, giving one entry per CDR3 protein. Of 300,000 to 450,000 distinct CDR3 sequences listed, about 15% were seen once; the top ten hold approximately 11%. Sequenced input: blood. The receptors shown here come from a woman in her sixties with Graves' hyperthyroidism. CDR3s include the opening cysteine and the closing phenylalanine or tryptophan. D genes are given only for firm matches. Size tells how often a clone was seen (once, few, many) or the class of an expanded clone, and some rows leave it out.

j_call | clone_size | d_call | v_call | cdr3_nt | cdr3_aa
TRBJ1-1 | many | - | TRBV6-1 | TGTGCCAGCAGTTACCTTGATCACACTGAAGCTTTCTTT | CASSYLDHTEAFF
TRBJ1-6 | few | - | TRBV18 | TGTGCCAGCTCACCGGCTGGCAGACATAATTCACCCCTCCACTTT | CASSPAGRHNSPLHF
TRBJ2-7 | few | TRBD1 | TRBV13 | TGTGCCAGCAGCCTTACAGGGGCCCACGAGCAGTACTTC | CASSLTGAHEQYF
TRBJ2-3 | many | - | TRBV5-6 | TGTGCCAGCAGCCCCCAGGGGGGGGCAGATACGCAGTATTTT | CASSPQGGADTQYF
TRBJ2-5 | many | TRBD2 | TRBV2 | TGTGCCAGCAGGAGACTAGCGGGAGGACAAGAGACCCAGTACTTC | CASRRLAGGQETQYF
TRBJ2-1 | many | - | TRBV11-3 | TGTGCCAGCAGCTTATTTGGCGCTGGGGGCAGCTCCTACAATGAGCAGTTCTTC | CASSLFGAGGSSYNEQFF
TRBJ2-7 | many | TRBD2 | TRBV13 | TGTGCCAGCAGCTGGGGGGGCTACGAGCAGTACTTC | CASSWGGYEQYF
TRBJ1-1 | few | - | TRBV7-9 | TGTGCCAGCAGTTTAGATGCCACTGAAGCTTTCTTT | CASSLDATEAFF
TRBJ2-7 | many | TRBD2 | TRBV7-9 | TGTGCCAGCAGCTTTCTAGCGGGAGTTGGTGAGCAGTACTTC | CASSFLAGVGEQYF
TRBJ1-5 | - | - | TRBV6-1 | TGTGCCAGCACCTCGGGGTTCGGCAATCAGCCCCAGCATTTT | CASTSGFGNQPQHF
TRBJ2-3 | few | TRBD2 | TRBV9 | TGTGCCAGCAGCGCCCTCCTAGCGGCTAGCACAGATACGCAGTATTTT | CASSALLAASTDTQYF
TRBJ1-5 | - | - | TRBV6-4 | TGTGCCAGCAGTGACGACACCTATAGCAATCAGCCCCAGCATTTT | CASSDDTYSNQPQHF
TRBJ2-2 | many | TRBD2 | TRBV12-3/TRBV12-4 | TGTGCCAGCAGTTTAATAGCGGGAGCCACCGGGGAGCTGTTTTTT | CASSLIAGATGELFF
TRBJ2-7 | few | - | TRBV12-5 | TGTGCTAGTGGTCCCAGGTGGGCGTCCTACGAGCAGTACTTC | CASGPRWASYEQYF
TRBJ1-2 | many | TRBD1 | TRBV12-3/TRBV12-4 | TGTGCCAGCAGTCCGAGGACAGGGGCTGGCTACACCTTC | CASSPRTGAGYTF
TRBJ2-1 | many | - | TRBV29-1 | TGCAGCGTCCGACATCCCTACAATGAGCAGTTCTTC | CSVRHPYNEQFF
TRBJ1-5 | few | - | TRBV19 | TGTGCCAGTAGAACAGACAGCAATCAGCCCCAGCATTTT | CASRTDSNQPQHF
TRBJ1-2 | many | - | TRBV19 | TGTGCCAGTAGCCCCGGGACGGACCGTCGTTTTAACTATGGCTACACCTTC | CASSPGTDRRFNYGYTF
TRBJ2-7 | - | - | TRBV7-8 | TGTGCCAGCAGCCTAACAGACGGATACTACGAGCAGTACTTC | CASSLTDGYYEQYF
TRBJ2-6 | many | - | TRBV2 | TGTGCCAGCAGTGAGTACAGACAGCCGACGTCTGGGGCCAACGTCCTGACTTTC | CASSEYRQPTSGANVLTF
TRBJ1-6 | many | - | TRBV5-1 | TGCGCCAGCAGCTTGGAGTTGCAATATAATTCACCCCTCCACTTT | CASSLELQYNSPLHF
TRBJ2-2 | many | - | TRBV12-3/TRBV12-4 | TGTGCCAGCAGTTTTGGCACAGGGTTCGCGAACACCGGGGAGCTGTTTTTT | CASSFGTGFANTGELFF
TRBJ1-1 | many | TRBD1 | TRBV7-9 | TGTGCCAGCATCTCAACAGGGGAGGGGACTGAAGCTTTCTTT | CASISTGEGTEAFF
TRBJ1-1 | many | - | TRBV11-3 | TGTGCCAGCAAAATGAGGGGAAACACTGAAGCTTTCTTT | CASKMRGNTEAFF
TRBJ2-6 | - | - | TRBV7-9 | TGTGCCAGCAGCCGACCGCCCTTGTGGGGGAAAGGGGCCAACGTCCTGACTTTC | CASSRPPLWGKGANVLTF
TRBJ1-4 | many | - | TRBV6-2/TRBV6-3 | TGTGCCAGCACCCCGCAGGCGGAGGGGAGGGCAACTAATGAAAAACTGTTTTTT | CASTPQAEGRATNEKLFF
TRBJ2-1 | few | TRBD2 | TRBV7-2 | TGTGCCAGCAGCTTGGGTTGGGGGGGGAGCAATGAGCAGTTCTTC | CASSLGWGGSNEQFF
TRBJ2-3 | - | - | TRBV7-2 | TGTGCCAGCAGCCACCGACAGGGAGGGAGCACAGATACGCAGTATTTT | CASSHRQGGSTDTQYF
TRBJ1-2 | - | - | TRBV20-1 | TGCAGTGCTACGGACCGGCGGGGCGCCTATGGCTACACCTTC | CSATDRRGAYGYTF
TRBJ1-5 | - | - | TRBV4-1 | TGCGCCAGCAGCCAAGATTATAGCAATCAGCCCCAGCATTTT | CASSQDYSNQPQHF
TRBJ2-7 | many | - | TRBV6-1 | TGTGCCAGCAGTAGGACAGTTACCTACGAGCAGTACTTC | CASSRTVTYEQYF